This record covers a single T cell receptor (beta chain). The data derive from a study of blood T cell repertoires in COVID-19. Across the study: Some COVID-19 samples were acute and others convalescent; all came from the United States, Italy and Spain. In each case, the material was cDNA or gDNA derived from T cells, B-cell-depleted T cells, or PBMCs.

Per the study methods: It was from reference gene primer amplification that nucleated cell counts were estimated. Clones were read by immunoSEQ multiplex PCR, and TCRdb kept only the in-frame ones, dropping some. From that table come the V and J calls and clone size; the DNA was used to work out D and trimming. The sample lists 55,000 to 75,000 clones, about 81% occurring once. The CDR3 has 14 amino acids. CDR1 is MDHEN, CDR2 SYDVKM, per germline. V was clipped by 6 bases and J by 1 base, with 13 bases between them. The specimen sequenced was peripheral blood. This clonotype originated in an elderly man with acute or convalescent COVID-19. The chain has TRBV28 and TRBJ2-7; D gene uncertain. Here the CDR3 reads CASRSPTFSYEQYF. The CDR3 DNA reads TGTGCCAGCAGGTCCCCTACTTTTTCCTACGAGCAGTACTTC.